This T cell receptor (beta chain) was captured in a study of T cells expressing NK-cell markers (TCRdb year 2020). For context, the study as a whole: TCR beta-chain repertoires were profiled in sorted CD3+CD56+NKG2C+, CD3+CD56+NKG2C- and CD3+CD56-NKG2C+ T-cell subsets from several donors. Among the eight sequenced donors, seven were HCMV-seropositive and one was HCMV-seronegative. Randomly selected healthy volunteers, three men and five women, were used as the eight sequenced donors. Sequencing of the libraries produced 2 x 150 bp reads on Illumina HiSeq 2000/2500, MiSeq or NextSeq.

A commercial ELISA kit detecting HCMV-specific IgG in serum was used to determine HCMV serostatus. Ficoll density gradient centrifugation was used to isolate peripheral blood mononuclear cells from blood. Sequencing instrument: Illumina HiSeq 2000. The TCR beta cDNA libraries were made using 5'RACE template switching, a step that added both a universal primer site and unique molecular identifiers. cDNA synthesis was primed from the TCR beta constant segment, followed by two successive PCR amplification steps. The paper's data handling went like this. MIGEC handled demultiplexing of the reads and grouping by UMI, while MiTCR was used to assemble and quantify clonotypes. To exclude erroneous sequences, only TCR cDNA sequences supported by at least two reads were retained. The tcR package was used for downstream repertoire analysis, with clonotypes matched between fractions based on CDR3 nucleotide sequence plus V segment. VDJmatch was used to annotate antigen specificity against VDJdb, with one amino acid substitution in CDR3 permitted. TCRdb reprocessed the reads, reporting each CDR3 protein sequence once and no DNA. The V and J calls follow TCRdb's processing rather than the paper's. The sample table on file contains about 390,000 distinct CDR3 sequences. Approximately 12% of the sample rests with the top ten.

As regards this clonotype: Its antigen remains undetermined.

Overall results and qualifications from the work: In more than 5 donors, the dominant CD3+CD56+NKG2C+ clonotypes were found to rank among the top 10 CD8+ clonotypes and to make up 1.0-7.0% of CD8+ T cells. Those dominant clonotypes were again the most abundant among CD3+CD56-NKG2C+ cells in a handful of donors, at about 28.3-65%. Whether the expanded NKG2C-expressing T cell clones were specific for HCMV antigens remained unclear.

There are 17 amino acids in the CDR3, from cysteine to phenylalanine inclusive. No DNA is recorded. Reading the germline V gene gives CDR1 SGHRS and CDR2 YFSETQ. This chain joins TRBV5-1 to TRBJ2-1; TCRdb proposes TRBD2, but this gene call is untestable without DNA. The clonotype originates from a woman in her 50s in good health. Donor details come from another sample of the same person, matched by shared clones. Sequenced: blood T cells: a sorted CD56 or NKG2C T cell subset, CD4+ or CD8+ T cells, or bulk PBMC T cells (not recorded which). The CDR3 region reads CASSLAGAGGPYNEQFF.